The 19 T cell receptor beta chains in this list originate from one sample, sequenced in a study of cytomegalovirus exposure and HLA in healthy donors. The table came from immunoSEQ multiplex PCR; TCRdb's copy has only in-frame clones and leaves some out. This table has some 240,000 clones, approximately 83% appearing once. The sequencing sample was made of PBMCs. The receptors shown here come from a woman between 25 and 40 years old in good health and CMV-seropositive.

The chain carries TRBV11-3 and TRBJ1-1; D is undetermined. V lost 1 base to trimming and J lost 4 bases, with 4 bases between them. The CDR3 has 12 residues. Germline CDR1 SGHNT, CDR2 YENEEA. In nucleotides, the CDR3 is TGTGCCAGCAGCTTAGCCGGCACTGAAGCTTTCTTT. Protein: CASSLAGTEAFF. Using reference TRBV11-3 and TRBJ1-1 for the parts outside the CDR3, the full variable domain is EAGVVQSPRYKIIEKKQPVAFWCNPISGHNTLYWYLQNLGQGPELLIRYENEEAVDDSQLPKDRFSAERLKGVDSTLKIQPAELGDSAVYLCASSLAGTEAFFGQGTRLTVV.

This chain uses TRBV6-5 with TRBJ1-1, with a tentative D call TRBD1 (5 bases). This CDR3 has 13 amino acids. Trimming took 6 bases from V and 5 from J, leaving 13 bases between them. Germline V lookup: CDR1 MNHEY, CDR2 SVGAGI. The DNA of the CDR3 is TGTGCCAGCAGCAGCGTGGGGGGGACTGAAGCTTTCTTT. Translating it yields CASSSVGGTEAFF.

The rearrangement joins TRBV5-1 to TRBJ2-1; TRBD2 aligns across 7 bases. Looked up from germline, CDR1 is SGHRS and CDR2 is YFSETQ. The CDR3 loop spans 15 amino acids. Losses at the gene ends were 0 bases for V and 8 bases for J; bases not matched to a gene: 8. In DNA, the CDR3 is TGCGCCAGCAGCTTGGAAAGGCGGGAGAGGGATGAGCAGTTCTTC. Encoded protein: CASSLERRERDEQFF.

CDR3 amino acids: CASTTIGRGNTEAFF. DNA for the CDR3: TGCGCCAGCACCACAATCGGCAGGGGGAACACTGAAGCTTTCTTT. The chain uses TRBV4-1 and TRBJ1-1; D might be TRBD1 (6 bases). The germline V gene has CDR1 MGHRA and CDR2 YSYEKL. The CDR3 runs to 15 residues. V lost 7 bases to trimming and J lost 1 base, with 16 bases between them.

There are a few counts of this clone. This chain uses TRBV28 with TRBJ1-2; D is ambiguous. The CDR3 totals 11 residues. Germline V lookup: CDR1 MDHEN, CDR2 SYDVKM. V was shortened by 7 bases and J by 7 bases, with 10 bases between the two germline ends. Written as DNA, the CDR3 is TGTGCCAGCAACATTAATGGTGGCTACACCTTC. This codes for CASNINGGYTF.

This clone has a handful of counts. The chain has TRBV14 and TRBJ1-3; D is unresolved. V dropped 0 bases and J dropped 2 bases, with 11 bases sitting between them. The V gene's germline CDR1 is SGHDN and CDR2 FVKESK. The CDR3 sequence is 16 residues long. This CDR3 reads CASSQDLGEPGNTIYF. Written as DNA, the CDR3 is TGTGCCAGCAGCCAAGATCTTGGGGAGCCTGGAAACACCATATATTTT.

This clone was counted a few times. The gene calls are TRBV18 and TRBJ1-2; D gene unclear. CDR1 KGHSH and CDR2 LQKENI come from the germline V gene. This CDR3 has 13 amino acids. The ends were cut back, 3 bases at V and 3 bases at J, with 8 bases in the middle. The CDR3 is CASSPDNDYGYTF. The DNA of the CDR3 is TGTGCCAGCTCACCTGACAATGACTATGGCTACACCTTC.

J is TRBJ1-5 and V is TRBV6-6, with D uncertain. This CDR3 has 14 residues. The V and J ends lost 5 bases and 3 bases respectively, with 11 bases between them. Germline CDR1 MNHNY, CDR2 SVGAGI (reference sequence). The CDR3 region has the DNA TGTGCCAGCAGTCGGGAACTCCCCAATCAGCCCCAGCATTTT. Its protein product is CASSRELPNQPQHF.

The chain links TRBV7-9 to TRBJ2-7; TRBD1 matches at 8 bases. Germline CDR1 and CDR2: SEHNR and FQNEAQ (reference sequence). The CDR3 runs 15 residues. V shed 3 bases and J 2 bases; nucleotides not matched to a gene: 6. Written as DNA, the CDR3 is TGTGCCAGCAGCTTTGGACAGGGCCGAGCCTACGAGCAGTACTTC. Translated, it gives CASSFGQGRAYEQYF. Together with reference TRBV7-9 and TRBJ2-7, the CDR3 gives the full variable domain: DTGVSQNPRHKITKRGQNVTFRCDPISEHNRLYWYRQTLGQGPEFLTYFQNEAQLEKSRLLSDRFSAERPKGSFSTLEIQRTEQGDSAMYLCASSFGQGRAYEQYFGPGTRLTVT.

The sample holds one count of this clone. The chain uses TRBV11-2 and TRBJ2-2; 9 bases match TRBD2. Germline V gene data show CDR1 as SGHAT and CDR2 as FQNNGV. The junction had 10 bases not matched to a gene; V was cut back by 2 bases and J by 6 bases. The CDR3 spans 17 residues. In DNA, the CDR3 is TGTGCCAGCAGCTTACGGGCGCTAGCGGGAATGGCCGGGGAGCTGTTTTTT. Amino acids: CASSLRALAGMAGELFF.

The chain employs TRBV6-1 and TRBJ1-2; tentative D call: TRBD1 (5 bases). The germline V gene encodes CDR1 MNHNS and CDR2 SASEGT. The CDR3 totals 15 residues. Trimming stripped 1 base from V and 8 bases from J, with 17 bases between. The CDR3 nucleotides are TGTGCCAGCAGTGAAGGGGCAGGGAGGGGAAGCGGCTACACCTTC. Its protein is CASSEGAGRGSGYTF.

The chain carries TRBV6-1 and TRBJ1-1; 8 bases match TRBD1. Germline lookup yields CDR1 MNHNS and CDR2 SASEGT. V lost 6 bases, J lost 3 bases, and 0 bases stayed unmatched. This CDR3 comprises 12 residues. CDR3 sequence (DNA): TGTGCCAGCAGGACAGGGGACACTGAAGCTTTCTTT. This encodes CASRTGDTEAFF.

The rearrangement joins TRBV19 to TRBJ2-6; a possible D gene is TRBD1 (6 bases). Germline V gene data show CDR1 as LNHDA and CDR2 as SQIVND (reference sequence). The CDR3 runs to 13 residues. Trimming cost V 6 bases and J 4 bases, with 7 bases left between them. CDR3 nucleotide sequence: TGTGCCAGTAGGGACAGCGGGGCCAACGTCCTGACTTTC. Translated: CASRDSGANVLTF.

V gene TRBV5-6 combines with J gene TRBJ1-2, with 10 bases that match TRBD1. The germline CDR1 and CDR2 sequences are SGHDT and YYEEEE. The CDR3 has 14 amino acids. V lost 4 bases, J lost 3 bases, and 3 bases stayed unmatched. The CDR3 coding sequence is TGTGCCAGCAGCCGTGGACAGGGGGACTATGGCTACACCTTC. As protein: CASSRGQGDYGYTF.

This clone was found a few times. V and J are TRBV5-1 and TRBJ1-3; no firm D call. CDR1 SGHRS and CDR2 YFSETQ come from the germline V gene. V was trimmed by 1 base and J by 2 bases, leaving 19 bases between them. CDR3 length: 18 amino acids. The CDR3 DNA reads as TGCGCCAGCAGCTTGCTTGATTCGGCTTTGGGAGCTGGAAACACCATATATTTT. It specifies CASSLLDSALGAGNTIYF.

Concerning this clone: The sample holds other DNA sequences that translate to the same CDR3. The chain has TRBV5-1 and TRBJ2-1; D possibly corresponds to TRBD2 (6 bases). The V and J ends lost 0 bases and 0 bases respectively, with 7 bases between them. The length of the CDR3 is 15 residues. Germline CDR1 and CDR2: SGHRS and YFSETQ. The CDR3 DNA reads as TGCGCCAGCAGCTTGGACGGGAGCTCCTACAATGAGCAGTTCTTC. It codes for CASSLDGSSYNEQFF.

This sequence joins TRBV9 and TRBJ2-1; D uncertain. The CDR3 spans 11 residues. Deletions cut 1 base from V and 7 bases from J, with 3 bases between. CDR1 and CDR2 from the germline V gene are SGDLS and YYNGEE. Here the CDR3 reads CASSVQNEQFF. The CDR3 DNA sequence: TGTGCCAGCAGCGTACAGAATGAGCAGTTCTTC.

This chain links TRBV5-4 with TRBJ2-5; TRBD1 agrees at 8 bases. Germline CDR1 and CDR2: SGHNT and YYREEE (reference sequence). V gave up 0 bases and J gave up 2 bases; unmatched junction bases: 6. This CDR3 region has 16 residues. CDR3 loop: CASSLAQGTGQETQYF. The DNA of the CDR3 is TGTGCCAGCAGCTTGGCGCAGGGGACAGGTCAAGAGACCCAGTACTTC. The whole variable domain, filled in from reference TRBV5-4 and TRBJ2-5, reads ETGVTQSPTHLIKTRGQQVTLRCSSQSGHNTVSWYQQALGQGPQFIFQYYREEENGRGNFPPRFSGLQFPNYSSELNVNALELDDSALYLCASSLAQGTGQETQYFGPGTRLLVL.

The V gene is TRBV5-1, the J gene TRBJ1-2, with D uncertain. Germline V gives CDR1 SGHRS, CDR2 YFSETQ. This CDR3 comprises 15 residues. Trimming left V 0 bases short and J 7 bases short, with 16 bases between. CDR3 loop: CASSLDSLRVGGYTF. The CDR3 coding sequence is TGCGCCAGCAGCTTGGACAGCCTGCGCGTGGGTGGCTACACCTTC.